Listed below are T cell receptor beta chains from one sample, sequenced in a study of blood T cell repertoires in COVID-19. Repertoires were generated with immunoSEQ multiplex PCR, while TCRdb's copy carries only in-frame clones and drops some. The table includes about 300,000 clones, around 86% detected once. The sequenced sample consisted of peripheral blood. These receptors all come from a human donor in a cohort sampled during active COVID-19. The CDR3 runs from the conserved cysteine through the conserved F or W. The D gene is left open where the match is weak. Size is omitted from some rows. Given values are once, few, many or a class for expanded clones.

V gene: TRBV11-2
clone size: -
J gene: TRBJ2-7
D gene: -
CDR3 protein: CASRLQVYHEQYF
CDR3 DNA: TGTGCCAGCAGACTACAGGTTTATCACGAGCAGTACTTC

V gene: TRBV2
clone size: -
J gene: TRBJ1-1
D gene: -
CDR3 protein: CASSVGAEAFF
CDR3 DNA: TGTGCCAGCAGTGTCGGTGCTGAAGCTTTCTTT

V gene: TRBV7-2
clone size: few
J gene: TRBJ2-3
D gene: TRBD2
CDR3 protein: CASSETTTGAGGEDTQYF
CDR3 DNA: TGTGCCAGCAGCGAGACTACGACGGGCGCGGGAGGAGAAGATACGCAGTATTTT

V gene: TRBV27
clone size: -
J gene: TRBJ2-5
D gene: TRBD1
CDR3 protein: CASRQKRTGTRETQYF
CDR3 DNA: TGTGCCAGCAGACAGAAACGGACAGGGACAAGGGAGACCCAGTACTTC

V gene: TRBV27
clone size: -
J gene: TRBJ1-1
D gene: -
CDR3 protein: CASRPPVRGTEAFF
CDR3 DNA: TGTGCCAGCAGGCCCCCCGTTCGGGGCACTGAAGCTTTCTTT

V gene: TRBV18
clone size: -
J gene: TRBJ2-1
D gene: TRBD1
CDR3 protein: CASSPWGQNSYNEQFF
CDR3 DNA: TGTGCCAGCTCACCCTGGGGACAGAACTCCTACAATGAGCAGTTCTTC

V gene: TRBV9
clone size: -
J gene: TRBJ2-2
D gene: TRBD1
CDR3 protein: CASSVGGTGAITGELFF
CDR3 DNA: TGTGCCAGCAGCGTAGGAGGGACAGGGGCCATCACCGGGGAGCTGTTTTTT

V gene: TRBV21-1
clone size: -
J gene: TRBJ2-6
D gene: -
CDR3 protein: CASKRTSGLSGANVLTF
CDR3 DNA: TGTGCCAGCAAGAGGACTAGCGGCCTCTCTGGGGCCAACGTCCTGACTTTC

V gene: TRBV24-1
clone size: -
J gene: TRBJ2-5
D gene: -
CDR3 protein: CATSDFASVETQYF
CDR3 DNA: TGTGCCACCAGTGATTTTGCCAGCGTGGAGACCCAGTACTTC

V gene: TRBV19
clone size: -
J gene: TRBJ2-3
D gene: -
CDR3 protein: CASKTRDTDTQYF
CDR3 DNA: TGTGCCAGTAAAACTAGAGACACAGATACGCAGTATTTT

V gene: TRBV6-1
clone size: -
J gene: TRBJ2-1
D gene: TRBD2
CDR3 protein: CASRFSGVVYNEQFF
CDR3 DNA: TGTGCCAGCAGATTTAGCGGGGTCGTTTACAATGAGCAGTTCTTC

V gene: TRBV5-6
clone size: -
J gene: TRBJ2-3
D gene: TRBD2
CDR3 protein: CASSFSGLAITDTQYF
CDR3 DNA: TGTGCCAGCAGCTTCTCCGGACTAGCGATCACAGATACGCAGTATTTT

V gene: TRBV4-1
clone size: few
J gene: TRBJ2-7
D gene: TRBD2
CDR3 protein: CASSPSSTSGRYEQYF
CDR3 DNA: TGCGCCAGCAGCCCATCATCCACTAGCGGTCGCTACGAGCAGTACTTC

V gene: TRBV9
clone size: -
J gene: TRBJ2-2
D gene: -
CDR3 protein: CASSVRTGTNTGELFF
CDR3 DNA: TGTGCCAGCAGCGTTCGGACCGGGACAAACACCGGGGAGCTGTTTTTT

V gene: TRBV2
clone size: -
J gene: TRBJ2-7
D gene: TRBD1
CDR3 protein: CASSRDSGTYEQYF
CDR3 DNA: TGTGCCAGCAGCCGGGACAGCGGAACCTACGAGCAGTACTTC

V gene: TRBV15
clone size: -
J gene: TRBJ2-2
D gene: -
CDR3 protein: CATSREGFGELFF
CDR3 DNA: TGTGCCACCAGCAGAGAGGGCTTCGGGGAGCTGTTTTTT

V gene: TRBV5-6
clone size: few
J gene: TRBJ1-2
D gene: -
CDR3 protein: CASSLAMDSYGYTF
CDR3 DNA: TGTGCCAGCAGCTTGGCCATGGACAGCTATGGCTACACCTTC

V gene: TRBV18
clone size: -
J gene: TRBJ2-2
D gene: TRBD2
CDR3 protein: CASSEIGTSGTGELFF
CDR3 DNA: TGTGCCAGCTCAGAGATCGGGACTAGCGGCACCGGGGAGCTGTTTTTT

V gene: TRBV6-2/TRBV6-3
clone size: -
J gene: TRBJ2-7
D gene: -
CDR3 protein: CASSTSREQYF
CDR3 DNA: TGTGCCAGCAGCACTTCCCGCGAGCAGTACTTC

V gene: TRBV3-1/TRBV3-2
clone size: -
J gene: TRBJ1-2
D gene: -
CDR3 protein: CASSQAGHRAGSGYGYTF
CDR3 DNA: TGTGCCAGCAGCCAAGCGGGACACCGGGCAGGGTCTGGTTATGGCTACACCTTC

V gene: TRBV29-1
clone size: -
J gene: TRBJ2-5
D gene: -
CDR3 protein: CSVDKRTEETQYF
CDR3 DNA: TGCAGCGTTGATAAAAGGACAGAAGAGACCCAGTACTTC

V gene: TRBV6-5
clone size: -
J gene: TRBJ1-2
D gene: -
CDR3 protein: CASSYSTVGRSYGYTF
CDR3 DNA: TGTGCCAGCAGTTACTCGACAGTTGGCAGGAGTTATGGCTACACCTTC

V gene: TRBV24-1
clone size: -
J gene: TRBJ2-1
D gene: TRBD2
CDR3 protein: CATSDSGGGKNEQFF
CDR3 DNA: TGTGCCACCAGTGACTCCGGGGGAGGGAAAAATGAGCAGTTCTTC